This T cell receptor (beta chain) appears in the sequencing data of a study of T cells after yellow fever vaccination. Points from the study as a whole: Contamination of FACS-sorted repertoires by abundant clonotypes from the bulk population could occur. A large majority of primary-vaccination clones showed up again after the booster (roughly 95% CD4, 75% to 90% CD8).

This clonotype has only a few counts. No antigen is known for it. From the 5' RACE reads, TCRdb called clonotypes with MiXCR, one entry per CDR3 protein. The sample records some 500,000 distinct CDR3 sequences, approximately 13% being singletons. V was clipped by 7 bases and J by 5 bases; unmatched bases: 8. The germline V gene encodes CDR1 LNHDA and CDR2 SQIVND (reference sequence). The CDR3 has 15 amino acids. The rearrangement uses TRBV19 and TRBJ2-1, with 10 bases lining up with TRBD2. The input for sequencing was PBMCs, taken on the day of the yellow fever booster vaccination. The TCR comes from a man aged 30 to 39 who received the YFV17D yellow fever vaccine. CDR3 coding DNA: TGTGCCAGTACCCCTAGCGGGAGAGGTAACAATGAGCAGTTCTTC. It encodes CASTPSGRGNNEQFF.